This TCR beta chain emerged from a study of response to subunit inactivated influenza vaccine. TCRdb fed the RT-PCR reads into MiXCR, producing one record per CDR3 protein. The repertoire includes about 520,000 distinct CDR3 sequences, roughly 27% of them detected once, and around 1.8% sits in the top ten. The germline CDR1 and CDR2 sequences are MDHEN and SYDVKM. The CDR3 has 13 amino acids. The sequenced sample was CD4+ T cells sorted from PBMCs, obtained 4 to 6 days after vaccination. The chain couples TRBV28 to TRBJ2-2, with D possibly TRBD2 on 6 matching bases. This TCR was recovered from a man between 50 and 59 years old who received an inactivated influenza vaccine. The CDR3 DNA sequence: TGTGGTCACCTAGCGAGGAACACCGGGGAGCTGTTTTTT. It yields the protein CGHLARNTGELFF.